The 23 T cell receptor beta chains given below trace back to one sample, sequenced in a study of T cells after somatic rescue of genetic block. The data were produced by immunoSEQ multiplex PCR, yet TCRdb's version contains in-frame clones alone and is incomplete. The table includes around 100,000 clones, about 93% detected once. What was sequenced was peripheral blood mononuclear cells (PBMCs). These receptors were obtained from a woman younger than 30.

The chain joins TRBV27 to TRBJ1-3, with D maybe TRBD1 (6 bases). With 4 bases removed from V and 4 bases from J, the gap between germline ends came to 17 bases. This CDR3 has 16 residues. Per germline, CDR1 MNHEY and CDR2 SMNVEV (reference sequence). The chain's CDR3 is CASSYTGGLVGNTIYF. DNA for the CDR3: TGTGCCAGCAGTTATACGGGGGGGCTCGTCGGAAACACCATATATTTT.

This sequence joins TRBV4-3 and TRBJ1-5, with TRBD1 as a possible D gene (5 bases). The CDR3 runs to 15 residues. The germline gives CDR1 LGHNA, CDR2 YSLEER. V was cut by 1 base and J by 1 base, with 8 bases left in between. CDR3 sequence (DNA): TGCGCCAGCAGCCAAGGGGGGTTAAGCAATCAGCCCCAGCATTTT. Protein sequence: CASSQGGLSNQPQHF.

The count of this clone is one. The genes are TRBV11-2 and TRBJ2-7; D not resolved. The ends were cut back, 0 bases at V and 1 base at J, with 10 bases in the middle. The germline V gene encodes CDR1 SGHAT and CDR2 FQNNGV. CDR3 size: 15 residues. This chain's CDR3 is CASSLESRVSYEQYF. The CDR3 bases are TGTGCCAGCAGCTTAGAGAGTCGGGTTTCCTACGAGCAGTACTTC.

This CDR3 is CASSEPGTYEQYF. The CDR3 DNA follows: TGTGCCAGCAGTGAACCGGGAACCTACGAGCAGTACTTC. The rearrangement links TRBV6-1 to TRBJ2-7; D is perhaps TRBD2 (5 bases). V was shortened by 2 bases and J by 2 bases, with 7 bases between the two germline ends. This CDR3 region has 13 residues. Per germline, CDR1 MNHNS and CDR2 SASEGT.

The DNA of the CDR3 is TGCGCCAGCAGCTTGGAAACTAGCGGGGGGGCGGAGACCCAGTACTTC. Residues: CASSLETSGGAETQYF. This sequence joins TRBV5-1 and TRBJ2-5; 13 positions match TRBD2. V dropped 0 bases and J dropped 5; count of bases not matched to a gene: 4. The CDR3 contains 16 residues. Germline V lookup: CDR1 SGHRS, CDR2 YFSETQ.

The rearrangement uses TRBV28 and TRBJ1-2; a possible D gene is TRBD1 (5 bases). Trimming removed 8 bases at V and 8 bases at J, with 21 bases between. The CDR3 runs to 14 residues. The germline CDR1 and CDR2 sequences are MDHEN and SYDVKM. This CDR3 reads CASEDSRGLGGYTF. CDR3 DNA: TGTGCCAGCGAAGACAGCCGGGGCCTTGGGGGCTACACCTTC.

The sample holds one count of this clone. The chain joins TRBV5-1 to TRBJ1-5; D is possibly TRBD1 (5 bases). V dropped 5 bases and J dropped 0 bases, with 12 bases sitting between them. This CDR3 has 15 residues. Germline lookup yields CDR1 SGHRS and CDR2 YFSETQ. The CDR3 loop is CASRVGVYSNQPQHF. The CDR3 bases are TGCGCCAGCAGAGTGGGGGTCTATAGCAATCAGCCCCAGCATTTT.

The chain carries TRBV9 and TRBJ2-5; TRBD2 matches at 12 bases. CDR3 length: 16 residues. Germline V CDR1 and CDR2: SGDLS, YYNGEE. The trim removed 3 bases at V and 4 bases at J, leaving 7 bases unmatched. CDR3 in amino acids: CASSALAGGAGETQYF. In DNA form, the CDR3 reads TGTGCCAGCAGCGCCCTAGCGGGGGGGGCAGGAGAGACCCAGTACTTC.

The chain uses TRBV7-9 and TRBJ2-1; the match to TRBD2 covers 8 bases. CDR3 size: 13 residues. Germline CDR1 and CDR2: SEHNR and FQNEAQ (reference sequence). Trimming at V came to 3 bases and at J to 9 bases, leaving 4 bases not matched to a gene. For the CDR3, the DNA is TGTGCCAGCAGCTTCGGGGGGGCTTTTGAGCAGTTCTTC. Amino acid sequence: CASSFGGAFEQFF.

The chain is built from TRBV5-1 and TRBJ2-3; D possibly matches TRBD1 or TRBD2 (5 bases each). This CDR3 contains 16 residues. Per germline, CDR1 SGHRS and CDR2 YFSETQ. V shed 0 bases and J shed 4 bases, with 15 bases lying between them. The CDR3 DNA sequence: TGCGCCAGCAGCTTGGTCGGGGCAGGGACCTCAGATACGCAGTATTTT. The encoded protein is CASSLVGAGTSDTQYF.

The chain couples TRBV6-4 to TRBJ2-3; 7 bases are shared with TRBD1. V lost 3 bases to trimming and J lost 1 base; unmatched junction nucleotides: 1. The CDR3 length is 14 residues. Per the germline V gene, CDR1 is MRHNA and CDR2 is SNTAGT. The CDR3 region is CASSETGRTDTQYF. In DNA, the CDR3 is TGTGCCAGCAGTGAGACAGGGCGCACAGATACGCAGTATTTT.

The chain recombines TRBV7-9 with TRBJ1-1, with a possible D match to TRBD1 (5 bases). V lost 4 bases to trimming and J lost 6 bases, with 18 bases between them. The CDR3 extends over 15 amino acids. Germline CDR1 SEHNR, CDR2 FQNEAQ (reference sequence). The CDR3, as DNA: TGTGCCAGCAGCTGGCTTGACAGAGCTTATCCTGAAGCTTTCTTT. Its protein is CASSWLDRAYPEAFF.

The V call is TRBV2, the J call TRBJ2-6; D remains ambiguous. The V end was cut by 10 bases, the J end by 1 base, with 5 bases between. The CDR3 loop spans 12 amino acids. CDR1 is SNHLY and CDR2 is FYNNEI in the germline V gene. This CDR3 reads CATLSGANVLTF. CDR3 nucleotides: TGTGCCACCTTATCTGGGGCCAACGTCCTGACTTTC.

This clone has just one count. The chain couples TRBV6-5 to TRBJ1-1, with D uncertain. The V and J ends lost 6 bases and 0 bases respectively, with 2 bases between them. Per germline, CDR1 MNHEY and CDR2 SVGAGI. The CDR3 runs 11 residues. The CDR3 region has the DNA TGTGCCAGCAGGTTGAACACTGAAGCTTTCTTT. This gives the protein CASRLNTEAFF.

The chain employs TRBV30 and TRBJ1-2; D is uncertain. Between the trimmed V and J ends, which lost 5 bases and 3 bases, there was a span of 7 bases. This CDR3 spans 11 amino acids. Germline lookup yields CDR1 GTSNPN and CDR2 SVGIG (reference sequence). This CDR3 is CAWALDYGYTF. Written as DNA, the CDR3 is TGTGCCTGGGCTCTAGACTATGGCTACACCTTC.

The chain combines TRBV29-1 with TRBJ1-1; TRBD1 is a possible D gene (6 bases). The CDR3 sequence is 12 residues long. V gave up 3 bases and J gave up 4 bases, with 9 bases separating them. The germline CDR1 and CDR2 sequences are SQVTM and ANQGSEA. CDR3 in DNA: TGCAGCGTTGAGGGGGGCGGCACTGAAGCTTTCTTT. Encoded protein: CSVEGGGTEAFF.

V and J are TRBV15 and TRBJ1-1; D is uncertain. CDR1 LNHNV and CDR2 YYDKDF come from the germline V gene (reference sequence). The CDR3 runs to 14 residues. V lost 8 bases to trimming and J lost 0 bases, with 13 bases between them. DNA for the CDR3: TGTGCCACCGCGAGGTCAGGCCTGAACACTGAAGCTTTCTTT. Amino acids: CATARSGLNTEAFF.

J is TRBJ1-5 and V is TRBV5-6, with TRBD1 identical over 7 bases. The CDR3 runs to 15 residues. V was clipped by 1 base and J by 3 bases; unmatched bases: 4. Germline V gives CDR1 SGHDT, CDR2 YYEEEE. The CDR3 nucleotides are TGTGCCAGCAGCTTGCAGGGGGTGGTCAATCAGCCCCAGCATTTT. It yields the protein CASSLQGVVNQPQHF.

The chain is built from TRBV27 and TRBJ2-2; 12 nucleotides line up with TRBD2. The V segment lost 3 bases and the J segment 1 base; nucleotides outside the gene matches: 6. This CDR3 is 18 amino acids long. Germline CDR1 reads MNHEY; CDR2 reads SMNVEV (reference sequence). The CDR3: CASSLWTSGAVNTGELFF. As DNA, the CDR3 is TGTGCCAGCAGTTTGTGGACTAGCGGGGCCGTGAACACCGGGGAGCTGTTTTTT.

This chain joins TRBV28 and TRBJ1-4; 9 nucleotides align to TRBD1. The V gene end was trimmed by 5 bases and the J gene end by 0 bases; junction bases not matched to a gene: 7. The CDR3 runs to 17 residues. Germline V gene sequence: CDR1 MDHEN, CDR2 SYDVKM. In nucleotides, the CDR3 is TGTGCCAGCAGTCTAGACAGGGGGTTTGCAACTAATGAAAAACTGTTTTTT. Protein product: CASSLDRGFATNEKLFF.

The rearrangement joins TRBV7-9 to TRBJ1-5, with 8 bases identical to TRBD1. V trimming: 5 bases; J trimming: 0 bases; junction bases outside the gene matches: 6. Per germline, CDR1 SEHNR and CDR2 FQNEAQ (reference sequence). The CDR3 consists of 16 residues. Here the CDR3 DNA reads TGTGCCAGCAGCCCCGGGACAGGAGATAGCAATCAGCCCCAGCATTTT. Encoded protein: CASSPGTGDSNQPQHF.

CDR3 in DNA: TGCGCCAGCAGCTTGGATGGTCAGCCCCAGCATTTT. This gives the protein CASSLDGQPQHF. The rearrangement links TRBV5-1 to TRBJ1-5; no definite D call. There are 12 residues in the CDR3. Trimming stripped 0 bases from V and 6 bases from J, with 4 bases between. CDR1 is SGHRS, CDR2 YFSETQ, per germline.

The rearrangement uses TRBV9 and TRBJ1-1, with TRBD1 as a possible D gene (6 bases). CDR3 length: 14 residues. Germline V gene lookup returns CDR1 SGDLS and CDR2 YYNGEE. Trimming removed 4 bases at V and 5 bases at J, with 15 bases between. Here the CDR3 reads CASSLGAGRTEAFF. CDR3 nucleotides: TGTGCCAGCAGCCTGGGGGCCGGGAGGACTGAAGCTTTCTTT. Full variable domain (missing parts from reference TRBV9 and TRBJ1-1): DSGVTQTPKHLITATGQRVTLRCSPRSGDLSVYWYQQSLDQGLQFLIQYYNGEERAKGNILERFSAQQFPDLHSELNLSSLELGDSALYFCASSLGAGRTEAFFGQGTRLTVV.